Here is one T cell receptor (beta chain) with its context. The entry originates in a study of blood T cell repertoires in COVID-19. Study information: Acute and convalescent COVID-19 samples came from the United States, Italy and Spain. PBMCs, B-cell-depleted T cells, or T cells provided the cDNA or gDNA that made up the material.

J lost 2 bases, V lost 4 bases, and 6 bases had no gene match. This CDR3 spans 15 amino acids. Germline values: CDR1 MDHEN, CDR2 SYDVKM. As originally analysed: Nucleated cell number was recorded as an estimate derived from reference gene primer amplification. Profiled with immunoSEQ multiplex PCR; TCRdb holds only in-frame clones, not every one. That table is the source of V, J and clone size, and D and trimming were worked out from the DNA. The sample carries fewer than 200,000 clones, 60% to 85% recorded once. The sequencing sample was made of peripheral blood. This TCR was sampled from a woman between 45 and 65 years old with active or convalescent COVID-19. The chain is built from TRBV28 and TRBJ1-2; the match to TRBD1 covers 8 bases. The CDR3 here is CASSSGQGRNYGYTF. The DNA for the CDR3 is TGTGCCAGCAGTTCAGGACAGGGACGAAACTATGGCTACACCTTC.